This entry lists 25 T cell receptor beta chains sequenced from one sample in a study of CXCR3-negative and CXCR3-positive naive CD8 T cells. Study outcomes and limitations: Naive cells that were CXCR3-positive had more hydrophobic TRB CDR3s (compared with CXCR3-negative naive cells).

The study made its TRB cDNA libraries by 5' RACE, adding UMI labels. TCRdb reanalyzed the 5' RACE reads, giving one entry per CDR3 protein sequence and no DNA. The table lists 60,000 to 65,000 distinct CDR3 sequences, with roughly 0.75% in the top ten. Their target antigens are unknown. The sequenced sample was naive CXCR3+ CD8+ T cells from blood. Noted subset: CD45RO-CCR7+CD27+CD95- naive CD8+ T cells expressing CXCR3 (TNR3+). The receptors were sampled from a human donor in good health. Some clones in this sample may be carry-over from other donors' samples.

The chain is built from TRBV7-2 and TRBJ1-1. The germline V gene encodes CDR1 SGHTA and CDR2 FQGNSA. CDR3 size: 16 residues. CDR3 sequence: CASSSLVGPGNTEAFF.

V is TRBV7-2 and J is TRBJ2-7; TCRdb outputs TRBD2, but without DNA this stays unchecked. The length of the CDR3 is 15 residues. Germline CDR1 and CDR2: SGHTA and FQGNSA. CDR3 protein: CASSLELAGTYEQYF.

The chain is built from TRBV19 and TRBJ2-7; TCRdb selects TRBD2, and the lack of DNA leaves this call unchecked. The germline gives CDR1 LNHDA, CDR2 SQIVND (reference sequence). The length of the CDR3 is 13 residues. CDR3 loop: CASSPTGGYEQYF.

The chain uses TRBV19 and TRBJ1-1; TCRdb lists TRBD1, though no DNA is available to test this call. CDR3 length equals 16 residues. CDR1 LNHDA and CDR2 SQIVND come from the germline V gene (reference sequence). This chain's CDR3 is CASSISAPGRNTEAFF.

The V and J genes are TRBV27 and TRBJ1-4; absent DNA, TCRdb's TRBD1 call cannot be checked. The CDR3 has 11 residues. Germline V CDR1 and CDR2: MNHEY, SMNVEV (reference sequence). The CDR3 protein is CATREGEKRFF.

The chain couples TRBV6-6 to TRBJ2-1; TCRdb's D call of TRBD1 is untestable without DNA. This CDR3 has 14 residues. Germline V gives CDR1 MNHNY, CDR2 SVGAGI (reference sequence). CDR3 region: CASGGWRTYNEQFF.

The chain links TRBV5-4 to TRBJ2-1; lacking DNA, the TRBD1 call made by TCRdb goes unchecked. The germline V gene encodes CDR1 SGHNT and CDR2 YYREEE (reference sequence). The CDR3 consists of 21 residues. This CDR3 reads CASSIPPKAMTGGAGYNEQFF.

CDR3 residues: CSAEEPRSLHQPQHF. This rearrangement joins TRBV20-1 to TRBJ1-5. Germline V gene sequence: CDR1 DFQATT, CDR2 SNEGSKA (reference sequence). The CDR3 consists of 15 residues.

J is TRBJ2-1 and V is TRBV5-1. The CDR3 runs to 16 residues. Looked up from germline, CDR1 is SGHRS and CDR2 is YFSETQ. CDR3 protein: CASSLAAGGPMNEQFF.

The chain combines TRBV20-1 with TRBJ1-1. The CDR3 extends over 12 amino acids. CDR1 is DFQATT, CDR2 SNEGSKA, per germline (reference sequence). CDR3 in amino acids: CSARAGNTEAFF.

The CDR3 reads CASSFEGGPGSPLHF. The chain links TRBV7-3 to TRBJ1-6. CDR1 and CDR2 from the germline V gene are SGHTA and FQGTGA. The CDR3 consists of 15 residues.

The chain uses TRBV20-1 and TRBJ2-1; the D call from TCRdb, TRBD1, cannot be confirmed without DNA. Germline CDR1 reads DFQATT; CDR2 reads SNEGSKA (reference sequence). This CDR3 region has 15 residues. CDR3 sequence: CSARDQGDSYNEQFF.

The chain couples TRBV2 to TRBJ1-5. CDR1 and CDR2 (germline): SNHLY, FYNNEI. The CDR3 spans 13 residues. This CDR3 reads CASTEHSNQPQHF.

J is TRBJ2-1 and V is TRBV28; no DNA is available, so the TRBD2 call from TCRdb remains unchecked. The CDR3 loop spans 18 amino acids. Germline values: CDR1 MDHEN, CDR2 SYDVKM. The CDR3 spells CASSLFRDGGGAYNEQFF.

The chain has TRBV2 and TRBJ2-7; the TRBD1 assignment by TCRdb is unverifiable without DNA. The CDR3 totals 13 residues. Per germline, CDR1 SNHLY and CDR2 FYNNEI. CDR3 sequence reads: CASSPLAPYEQYF.

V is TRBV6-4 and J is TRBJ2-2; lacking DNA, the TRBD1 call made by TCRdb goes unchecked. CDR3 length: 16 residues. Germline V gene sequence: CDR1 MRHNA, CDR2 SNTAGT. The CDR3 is CASSDKQGIHTGELFF.

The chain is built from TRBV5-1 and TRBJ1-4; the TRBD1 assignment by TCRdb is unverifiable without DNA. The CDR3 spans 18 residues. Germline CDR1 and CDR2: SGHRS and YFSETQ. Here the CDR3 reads CASSEDRDRGRINEKLFF.

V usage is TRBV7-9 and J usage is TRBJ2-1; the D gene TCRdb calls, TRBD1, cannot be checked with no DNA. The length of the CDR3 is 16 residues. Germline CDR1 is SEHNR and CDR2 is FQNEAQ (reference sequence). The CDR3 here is CASSLKRGTWLDEQFF.

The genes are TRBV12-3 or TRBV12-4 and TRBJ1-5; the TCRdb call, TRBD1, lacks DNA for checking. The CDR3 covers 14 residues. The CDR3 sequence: CASREGAEDQPQHF.

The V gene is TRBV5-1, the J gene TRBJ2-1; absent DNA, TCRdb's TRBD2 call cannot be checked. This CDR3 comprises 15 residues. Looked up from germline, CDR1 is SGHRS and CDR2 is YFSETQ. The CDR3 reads CASSLAAGGLYEQFF.

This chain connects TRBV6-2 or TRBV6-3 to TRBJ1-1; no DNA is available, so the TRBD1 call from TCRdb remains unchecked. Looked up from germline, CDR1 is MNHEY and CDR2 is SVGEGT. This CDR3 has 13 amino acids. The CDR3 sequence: CASRWTVNTEAFF.

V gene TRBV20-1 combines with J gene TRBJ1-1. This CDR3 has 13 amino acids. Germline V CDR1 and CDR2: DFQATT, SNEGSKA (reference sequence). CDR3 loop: CSARDWGEAEAFF.

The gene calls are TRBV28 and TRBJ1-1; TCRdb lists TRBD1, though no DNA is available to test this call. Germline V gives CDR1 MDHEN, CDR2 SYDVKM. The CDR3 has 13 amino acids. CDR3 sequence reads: CASSFSRATEAFF.

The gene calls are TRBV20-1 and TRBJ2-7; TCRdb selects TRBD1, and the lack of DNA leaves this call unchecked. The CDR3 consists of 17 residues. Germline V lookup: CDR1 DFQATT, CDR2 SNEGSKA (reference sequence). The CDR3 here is CSARDPLQGARTYEQYF.

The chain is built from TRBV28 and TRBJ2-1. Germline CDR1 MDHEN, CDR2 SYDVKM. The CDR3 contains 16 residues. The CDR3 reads CASSFRKGGAYNEQFF.